This T cell receptor beta chain was recovered during a study of PD-L1 blockade in urothelial cancer. The wider study: Male patients with bladder-origin urothelial cancer numbered most of the 29. Blood underwent analysis 3 weeks (second dose) and 6 weeks after treatment began.

Sequencing used immunoSEQ multiplex PCR; TCRdb keeps in-frame clones, though not all of them. The sample holds some 60,000 clones, roughly 86% seen once. The CDR3 totals 14 residues. Germline V gene data show CDR1 as MRHNA and CDR2 as SNTAGT. V was clipped by 6 bases and J by 9 bases; unmatched bases: 10. The source material was PBMCs, sampled around atezolizumab (anti-PD-L1) treatment. V and J are TRBV6-4 and TRBJ2-1, with TRBD1 matching over 8 bases. The TCR was taken from a man in his fifties or sixties with urothelial cancer. The CDR3 DNA reads as TGTGCCAGCAGCCCGCGACAGGGGATGGGTGAGCAGTTCTTC. This translates into CASSPRQGMGEQFF.